The source of this T cell receptor (beta chain) is a study of cytomegalovirus exposure and HLA in healthy donors. Note on this clone: No antigen is known for it.

The primer mix had 60 Vbeta and 13 Jbeta primers. Assay: immunoSEQ multiplex PCR; the TCRdb copy retains only in-frame clones and omits some. In the table there are nearly 110,000 clones, 70% to 80% of which are singletons. This CDR3 comprises 14 residues. Trimming pared 7 bases from V and 2 bases from J, leaving 16 bases between. CDR1 SGHDT and CDR2 YYEEEE come from the germline V gene. Study-level results: The study labeled 164 TCR beta chains cytomegalovirus-associated.

Sequencing was carried out using PBMCs. The chain is built from TRBV5-6 and TRBJ2-7; TRBD1 might be the D (6 bases). The receptor comes from a boy aged 10-17 years in good health and CMV-seronegative. The CDR3 is CASAEDSSTYEQYF. In DNA form, the CDR3 reads TGTGCCAGCGCGGAGGACAGTTCGACCTACGAGCAGTACTTC.